This T cell receptor (beta chain) is drawn from a study of control samples from healthy donors and cancer patients. Libraries were prepared by immunoSEQ multiplex PCR; TCRdb keeps only in-frame clonotypes and omits some of them. There are around 120,000 clones in the sample; approximately 94% occur only once, and 3.6% lies in the top ten. Trimming shortened V by 2 bases and J by 1 base, and 4 bases separated the two germline ends. The CDR3 extends over 12 amino acids. Germline V gene data show CDR1 as SQVTM and CDR2 as ANQGSEA. The sample taken for sequencing was blood. The origin of this receptor is a man younger than 45 in good health. The chain joins TRBV29-1 to TRBJ2-3; D is unclear. The DNA of the CDR3 is TGCAGCGTTGAACAGGGCACAGATACGCAGTATTTT. As protein: CSVEQGTDTQYF.